This record concerns one TCR beta chain sequence. What it recognizes is unknown. The conserved closing phenylalanine or tryptophan is absent in this CDR3, likely reflecting a read error. These data come from a study of tumor and adjacent non-tumor tissue in lung cancer. About the research overall: There were 11 to 12 adenocarcinoma, 2 squamous cell carcinoma and 1 small cell lung cancer cases. Study results and caveats: TCR diversity was significantly greater in tumor than normal lung tissue. Top 100 clones took a larger repertoire share in normal lung. Shorter survival was associated with higher TCR diversity in tumors.

The CDR3 sequence is 13 residues long. The V gene's germline CDR1 is MNHEY and CDR2 SVGAGI. This sample's RNA came from whole unsorted tissue. More than 3 cm separated this lung sample from the edge of the tumor. TCRbeta libraries were built with three rounds of nested PCR, modified from ARM-PCR. Each CDR3 protein gets one entry after TCRdb re-called the multiplex PCR reads with MiXCR. The repertoire holds around 80,000 distinct CDR3 sequences, with approximately 80% as singletons. The material sequenced was distant non-tumor lung tissue. The receptor was derived from a man in his sixties with non-small cell lung cancer. J is TRBJ1-2 and V is TRBV6-5; D not resolved. The CDR3 DNA follows: TGTGCCAGTAGTTCCGCCCCCTTACACTGCTACACCATC. Amino acid sequence: CASSSAPLHCYTI.